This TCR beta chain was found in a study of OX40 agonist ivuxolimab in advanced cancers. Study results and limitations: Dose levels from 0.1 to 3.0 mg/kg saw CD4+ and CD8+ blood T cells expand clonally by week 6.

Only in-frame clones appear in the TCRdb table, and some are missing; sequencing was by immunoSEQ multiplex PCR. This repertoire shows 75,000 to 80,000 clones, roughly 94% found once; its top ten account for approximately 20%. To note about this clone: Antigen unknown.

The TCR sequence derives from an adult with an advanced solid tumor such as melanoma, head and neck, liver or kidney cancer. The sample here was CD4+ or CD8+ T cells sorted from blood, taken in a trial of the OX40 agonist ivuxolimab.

The CDR3 protein is CASIELSYTF. The CDR3 coding sequence is TGTGCCAGCATTGAGCTCAGCTACACCTTC. The gene calls are TRBV6-5 and TRBJ1-2; D not resolved. CDR1 is MNHEY, CDR2 SVGAGI, per germline. The CDR3 runs 10 residues. V dropped 7 bases and J dropped 9 bases, with 9 bases sitting between them.